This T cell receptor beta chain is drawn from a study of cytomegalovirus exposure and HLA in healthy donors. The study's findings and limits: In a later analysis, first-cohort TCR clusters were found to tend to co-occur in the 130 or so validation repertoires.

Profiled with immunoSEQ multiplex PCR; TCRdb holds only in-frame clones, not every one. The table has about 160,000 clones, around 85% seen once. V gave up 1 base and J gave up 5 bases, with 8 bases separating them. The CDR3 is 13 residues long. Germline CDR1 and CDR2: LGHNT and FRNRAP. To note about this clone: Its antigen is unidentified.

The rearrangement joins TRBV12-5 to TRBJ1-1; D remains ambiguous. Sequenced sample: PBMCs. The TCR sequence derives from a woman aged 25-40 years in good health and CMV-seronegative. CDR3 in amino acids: CASGLGVGTEAFF. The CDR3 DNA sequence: TGTGCTAGTGGTTTGGGGGTGGGGACTGAAGCTTTCTTT.